The present entry profiles one T cell receptor beta chain with its context. These data originate in a study of blood T cell repertoires in COVID-19. In the study overall: Donors in the United States, Italy and Spain gave samples during acute or convalescent COVID-19.

Measured with immunoSEQ multiplex PCR; TCRdb has only the in-frame clones, and not every one. Here the sample spans some 150,000 clones, 84% being singletons. The CDR3 consists of 15 residues. Germline values: CDR1 MNHEY, CDR2 SMNVEV (reference sequence). V lost 7 bases, J lost 2 bases, and 15 bases lay in between. The receptor's source is a human donor in a cohort sampled during active COVID-19. Sample: peripheral blood. V and J are TRBV27 and TRBJ1-5, with TRBD1 as a possible D gene (5 bases). The CDR3 bases are TGTGCCAGCACCGCCTCGGGGGTAGGCAATCAGCCCCAGCATTTT. This encodes CASTASGVGNQPQHF.